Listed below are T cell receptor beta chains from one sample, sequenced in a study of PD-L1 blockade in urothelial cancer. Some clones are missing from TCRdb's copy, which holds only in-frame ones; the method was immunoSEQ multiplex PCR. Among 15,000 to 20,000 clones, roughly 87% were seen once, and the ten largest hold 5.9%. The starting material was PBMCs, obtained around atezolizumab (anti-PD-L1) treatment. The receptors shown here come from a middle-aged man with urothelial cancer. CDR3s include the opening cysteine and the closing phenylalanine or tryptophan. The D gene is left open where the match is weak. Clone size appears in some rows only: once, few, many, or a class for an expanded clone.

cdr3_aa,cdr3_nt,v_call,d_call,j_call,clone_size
CASSLGSTSTDTQYF,TGCGCCAGCAGCTTGGGATCAACTAGCACAGATACGCAGTATTTT,TRBV5-1,-,TRBJ2-3,-
CASSESGTSYYNEQFF,TGTGCCAGCAGTGAATCCGGGACTAGTTACTACAATGAGCAGTTCTTC,TRBV6-1,TRBD2,TRBJ2-1,-
CASSSLQGSLEWYF,TGTGCCAGCAGTTCCCTTCAGGGTTCTTTGGAGTGGTACTTC,TRBV7-6,-,TRBJ2-7,-
CASSKGISSSGANVLTF,TGTGCCAGCAGCAAAGGAATTTCTAGCTCTGGGGCCAACGTCCTGACTTTC,TRBV21-1,-,TRBJ2-6,once
CASSPDWDYSNQPQHF,TGTGCCAGCAGTCCCGACTGGGACTATAGCAATCAGCCCCAGCATTTT,TRBV7-9,-,TRBJ1-5,-
CASSDFSGSSGANVLTF,TGCGCCAGCAGCGATTTTAGCGGGAGTTCTGGGGCCAACGTCCTGACTTTC,TRBV10-2,TRBD2,TRBJ2-6,-
CASSSPYEQYF,TGTGCCAGCAGTTCTCCCTACGAGCAGTACTTC,TRBV28,-,TRBJ2-7,-
CASSKRGEVAGGPSGYEQYF,TGTGCCAGCAGCAAAAGAGGAGAGGTCGCGGGAGGCCCGTCGGGCTACGAGCAGTACTTC,TRBV21-1,-,TRBJ2-7,-
CASSDGHFINTEAFF,TGTGCCAGCAGTGACGGACACTTTATAAACACTGAAGCTTTCTTT,TRBV2,-,TRBJ1-1,once
CASSPGTPNTGELFF,TGTGCCAGCTCGCCCGGGACTCCGAACACCGGGGAGCTGTTTTTT,TRBV18,-,TRBJ2-2,-